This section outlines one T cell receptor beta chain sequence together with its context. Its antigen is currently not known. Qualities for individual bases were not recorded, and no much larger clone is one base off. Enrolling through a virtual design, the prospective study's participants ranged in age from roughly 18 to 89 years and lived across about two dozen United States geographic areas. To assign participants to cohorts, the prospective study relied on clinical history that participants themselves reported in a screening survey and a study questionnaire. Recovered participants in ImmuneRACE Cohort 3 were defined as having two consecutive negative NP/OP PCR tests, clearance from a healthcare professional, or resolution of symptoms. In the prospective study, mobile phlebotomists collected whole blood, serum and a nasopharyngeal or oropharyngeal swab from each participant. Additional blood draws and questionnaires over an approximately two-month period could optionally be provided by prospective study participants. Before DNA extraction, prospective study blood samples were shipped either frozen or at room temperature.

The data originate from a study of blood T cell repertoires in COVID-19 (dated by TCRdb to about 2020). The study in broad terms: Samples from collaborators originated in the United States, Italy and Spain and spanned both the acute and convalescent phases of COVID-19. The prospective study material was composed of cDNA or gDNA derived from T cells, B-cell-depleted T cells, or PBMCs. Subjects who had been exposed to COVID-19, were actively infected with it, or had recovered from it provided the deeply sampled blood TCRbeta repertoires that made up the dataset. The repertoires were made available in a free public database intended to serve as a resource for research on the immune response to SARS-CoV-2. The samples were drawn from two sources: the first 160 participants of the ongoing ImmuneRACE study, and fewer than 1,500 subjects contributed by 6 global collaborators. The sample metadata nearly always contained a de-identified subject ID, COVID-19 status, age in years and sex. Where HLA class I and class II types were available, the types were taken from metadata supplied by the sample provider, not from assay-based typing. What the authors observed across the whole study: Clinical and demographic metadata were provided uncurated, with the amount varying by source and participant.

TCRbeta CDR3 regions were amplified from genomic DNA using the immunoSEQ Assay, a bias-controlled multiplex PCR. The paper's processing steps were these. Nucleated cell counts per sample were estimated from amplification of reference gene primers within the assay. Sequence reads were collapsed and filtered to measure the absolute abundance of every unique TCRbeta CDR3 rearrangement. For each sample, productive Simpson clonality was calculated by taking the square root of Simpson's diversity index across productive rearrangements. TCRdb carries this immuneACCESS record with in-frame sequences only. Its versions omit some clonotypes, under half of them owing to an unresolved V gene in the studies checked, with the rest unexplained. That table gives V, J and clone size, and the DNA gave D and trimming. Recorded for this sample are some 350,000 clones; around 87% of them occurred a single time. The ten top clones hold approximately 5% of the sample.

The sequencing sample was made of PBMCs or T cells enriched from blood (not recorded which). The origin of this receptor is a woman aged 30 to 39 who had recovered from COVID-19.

The DNA sequence is given as TGTGCCAGCAGCAACAGGGGGCCTAATGGCTACACCTTC. It is translated as CASSNRGPNGYTF. The chain links TRBV6-5 with TRBJ1-2; 9 nucleotides in the junction match TRBD1. CDR1 is given as MNHEY and CDR2 as SVGAGI, both from the germline V gene. V is trimmed back by 6 bases and J by 6 bases, and the junction contains 5 bases that no gene match accounts for. From its cysteine to its phenylalanine, the CDR3 spans 13 amino acids. Only the CDR3 part of the read is kept: 39 bases, read in frame from the first base.